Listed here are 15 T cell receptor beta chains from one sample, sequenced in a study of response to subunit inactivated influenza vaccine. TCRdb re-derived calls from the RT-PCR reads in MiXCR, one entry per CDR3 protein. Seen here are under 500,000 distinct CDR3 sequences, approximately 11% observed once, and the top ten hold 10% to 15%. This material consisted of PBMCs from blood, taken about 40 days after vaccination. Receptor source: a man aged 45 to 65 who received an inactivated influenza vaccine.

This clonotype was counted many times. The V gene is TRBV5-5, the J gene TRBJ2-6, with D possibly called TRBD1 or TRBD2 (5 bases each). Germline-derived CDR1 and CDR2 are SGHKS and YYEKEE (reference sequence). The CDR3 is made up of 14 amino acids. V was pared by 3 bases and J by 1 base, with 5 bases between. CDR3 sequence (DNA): TGTGCCAGCAGCTGGGGGTCTGGGGCCAACGTCCTGACTTTC. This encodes CASSWGSGANVLTF. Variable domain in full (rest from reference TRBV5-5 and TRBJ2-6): DAGVTQSPTHLIKTRGQQVTLRCSPISGHKSVSWYQQVLGQGPQFIFQYYEKEERGRGNFPDRFSARQFPNYSSELNVNALLLGDSALYLCASSWGSGANVLTFGAGSRLTVL.

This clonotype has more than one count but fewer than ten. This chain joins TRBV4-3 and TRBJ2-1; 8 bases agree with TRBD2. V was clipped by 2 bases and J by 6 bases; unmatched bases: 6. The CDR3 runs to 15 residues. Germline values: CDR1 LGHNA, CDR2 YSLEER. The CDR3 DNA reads TGCGCCAGCAGCCAACTGAGCGGGGGAGTCAATGAGCAGTTCTTC. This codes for CASSQLSGGVNEQFF.

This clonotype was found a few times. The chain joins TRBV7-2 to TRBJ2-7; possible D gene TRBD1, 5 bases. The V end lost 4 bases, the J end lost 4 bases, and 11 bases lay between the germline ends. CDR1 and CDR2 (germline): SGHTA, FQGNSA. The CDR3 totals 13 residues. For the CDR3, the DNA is TGTGCCAGCAGCTCCTCAGGGTATTACGAGCAGTACTTC. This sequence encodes CASSSSGYYEQYF.

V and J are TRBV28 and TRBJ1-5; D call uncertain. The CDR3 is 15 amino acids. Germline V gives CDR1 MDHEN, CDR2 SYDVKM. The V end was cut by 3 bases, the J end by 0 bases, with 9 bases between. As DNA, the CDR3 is TGTGCCAGCAGTTTTTGGGCGGGTAGCAATCAGCCCCAGCATTTT. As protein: CASSFWAGSNQPQHF.

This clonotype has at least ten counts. CDR3 coding DNA: TGTGCCACCAGCAGAGTTTTTCGGGACAGGAGTTACGAGCAGTACTTC. Its translation is CATSRVFRDRSYEQYF. The gene calls are TRBV15 and TRBJ2-7; 8 nucleotides align to TRBD1. CDR3 length equals 16 residues. Germline V gene data show CDR1 as LNHNV and CDR2 as YYDKDF (reference sequence). The junction had 9 bases not matched to a gene; V was cut back by 1 base and J by 4 bases.

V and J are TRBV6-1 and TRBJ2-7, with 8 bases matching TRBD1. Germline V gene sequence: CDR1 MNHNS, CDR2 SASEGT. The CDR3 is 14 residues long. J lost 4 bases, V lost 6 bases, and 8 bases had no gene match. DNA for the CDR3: TGTGCCAGCAGACGGCAGGGGGCAATTTACGAGCAGTACTTC. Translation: CASRRQGAIYEQYF.

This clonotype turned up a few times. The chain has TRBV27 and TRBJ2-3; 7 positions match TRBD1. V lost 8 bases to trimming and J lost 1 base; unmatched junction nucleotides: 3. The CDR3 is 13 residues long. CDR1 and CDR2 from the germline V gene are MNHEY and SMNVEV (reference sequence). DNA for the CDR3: TGTGCCAGCCTAGGACAGGGCACAGATACGCAGTATTTT. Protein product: CASLGQGTDTQYF.

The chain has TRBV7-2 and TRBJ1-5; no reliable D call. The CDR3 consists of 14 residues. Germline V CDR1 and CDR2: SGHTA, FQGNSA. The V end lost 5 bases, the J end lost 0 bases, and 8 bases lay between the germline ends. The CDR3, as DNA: TGTGCCAGCAGCCCGTGGGATAGCAATCAGCCCCAGCATTTT. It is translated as CASSPWDSNQPQHF.

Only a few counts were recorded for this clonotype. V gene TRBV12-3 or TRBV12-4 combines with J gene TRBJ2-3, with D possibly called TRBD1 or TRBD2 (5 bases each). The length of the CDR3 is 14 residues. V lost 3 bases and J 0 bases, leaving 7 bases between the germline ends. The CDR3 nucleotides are TGTGCCAGCAGTTTTGGGGACAGCACAGATACGCAGTATTTT. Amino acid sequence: CASSFGDSTDTQYF.

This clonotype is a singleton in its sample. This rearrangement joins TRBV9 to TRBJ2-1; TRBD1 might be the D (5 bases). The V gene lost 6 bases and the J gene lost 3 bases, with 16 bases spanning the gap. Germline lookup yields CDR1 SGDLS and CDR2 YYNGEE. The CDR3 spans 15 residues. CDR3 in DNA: TGTGCCAGCACCGCACTGGGGCTGTGCTACAATGAGCAGTTCTTC. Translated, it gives CASTALGLCYNEQFF. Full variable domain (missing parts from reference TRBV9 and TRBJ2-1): DSGVTQTPKHLITATGQRVTLRCSPRSGDLSVYWYQQSLDQGLQFLIQYYNGEERAKGNILERFSAQQFPDLHSELNLSSLELGDSALYFCASTALGLCYNEQFFGPGTRLTVL.

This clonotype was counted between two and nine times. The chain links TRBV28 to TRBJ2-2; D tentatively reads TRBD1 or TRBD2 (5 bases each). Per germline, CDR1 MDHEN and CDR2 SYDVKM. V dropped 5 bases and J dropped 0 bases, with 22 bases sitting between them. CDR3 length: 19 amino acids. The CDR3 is CASSQPGTALVANTGELFF. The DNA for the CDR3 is TGTGCCAGCAGTCAGCCCGGGACCGCCCTTGTCGCGAACACCGGGGAGCTGTTTTTT.

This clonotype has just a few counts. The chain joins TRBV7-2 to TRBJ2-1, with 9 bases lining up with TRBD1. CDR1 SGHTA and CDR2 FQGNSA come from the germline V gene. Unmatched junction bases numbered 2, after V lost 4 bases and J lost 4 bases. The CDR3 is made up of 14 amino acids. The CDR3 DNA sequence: TGTGCCAGCAGCTCACAGGGGGCGTACAATGAGCAGTTCTTC. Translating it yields CASSSQGAYNEQFF.

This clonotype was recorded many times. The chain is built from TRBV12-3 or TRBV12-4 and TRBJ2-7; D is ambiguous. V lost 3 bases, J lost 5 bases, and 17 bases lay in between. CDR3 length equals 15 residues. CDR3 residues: CASSFGAFGGNEQYF. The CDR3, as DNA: TGTGCCAGCAGTTTCGGAGCCTTTGGCGGTAACGAGCAGTACTTC.

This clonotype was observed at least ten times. CDR3 DNA sequence: TGTGCCAGCACAATCACTAGCACAGATACGCAGTATTTT. Translation: CASTITSTDTQYF. The chain couples TRBV12-3 or TRBV12-4 to TRBJ2-3; no reliable D call. CDR3 length: 13 residues. Trimming took off 7 bases at V and 0 bases at J, with 8 bases between the two ends.

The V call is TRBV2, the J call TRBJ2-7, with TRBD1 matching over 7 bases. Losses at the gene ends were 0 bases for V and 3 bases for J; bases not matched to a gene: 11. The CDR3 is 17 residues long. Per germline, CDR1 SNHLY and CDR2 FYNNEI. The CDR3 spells CASSEAAGGSLDYEQYF. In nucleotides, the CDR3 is TGTGCCAGCAGTGAAGCGGCAGGGGGATCGCTAGACTACGAGCAGTACTTC.